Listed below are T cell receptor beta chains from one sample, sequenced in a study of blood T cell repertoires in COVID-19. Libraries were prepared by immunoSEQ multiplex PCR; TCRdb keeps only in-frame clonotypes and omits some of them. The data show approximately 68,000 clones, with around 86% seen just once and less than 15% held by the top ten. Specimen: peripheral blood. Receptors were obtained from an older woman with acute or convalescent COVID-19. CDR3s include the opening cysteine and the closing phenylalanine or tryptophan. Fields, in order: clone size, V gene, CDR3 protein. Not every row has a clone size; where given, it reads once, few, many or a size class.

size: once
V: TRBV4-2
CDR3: CASSTAGAGVGADTQYF

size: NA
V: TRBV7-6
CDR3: CASSPGGRGNEKLFF

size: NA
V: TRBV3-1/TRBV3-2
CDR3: CASSHNLIPKLFF

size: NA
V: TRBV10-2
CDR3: CATGLAGAQETQYF

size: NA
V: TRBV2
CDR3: CASSYVASGNTIYF

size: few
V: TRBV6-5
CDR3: CASSYLQGADGYTF

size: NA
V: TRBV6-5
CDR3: CASSGRGFGVNEQFF

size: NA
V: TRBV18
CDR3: CASSPRGLAGASDTGELFF

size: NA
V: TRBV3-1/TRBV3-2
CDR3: CASSNNRGETQYF

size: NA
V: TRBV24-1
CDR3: CATSESGGATYEQYF

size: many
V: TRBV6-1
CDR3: CASSKGLAGATDTQYF

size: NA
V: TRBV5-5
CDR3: CASDDRDYGYTF

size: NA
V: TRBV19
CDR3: CASKGTGGPSDYGYTF

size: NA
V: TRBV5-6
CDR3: CASTQGLVGWDEQFF

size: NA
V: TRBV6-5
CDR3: CASSRPRQGSPLHF

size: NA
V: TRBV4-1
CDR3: CASSQEASRGNTIYF

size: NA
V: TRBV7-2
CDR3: CASSLEGDSSGNTIYF

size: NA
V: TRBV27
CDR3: CASSLLGGDTEAFF

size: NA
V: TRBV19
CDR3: CASSIDSGQGNYGYTF

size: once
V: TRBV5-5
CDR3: CASSPGQGWDEQYF

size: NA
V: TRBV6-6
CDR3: CASSRRDREEKLFF

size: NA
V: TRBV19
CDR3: CASSIDRTREQYF

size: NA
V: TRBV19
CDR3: CASSIRLRERLPGNEQFF

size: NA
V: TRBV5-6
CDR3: CASSMWGTRPSTDTQYF

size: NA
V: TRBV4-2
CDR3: CASSQDAGTALLSRYGYTF

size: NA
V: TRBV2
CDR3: CASSVRVIKSELFF

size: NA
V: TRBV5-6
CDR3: CASRSQGGAGNTIYF